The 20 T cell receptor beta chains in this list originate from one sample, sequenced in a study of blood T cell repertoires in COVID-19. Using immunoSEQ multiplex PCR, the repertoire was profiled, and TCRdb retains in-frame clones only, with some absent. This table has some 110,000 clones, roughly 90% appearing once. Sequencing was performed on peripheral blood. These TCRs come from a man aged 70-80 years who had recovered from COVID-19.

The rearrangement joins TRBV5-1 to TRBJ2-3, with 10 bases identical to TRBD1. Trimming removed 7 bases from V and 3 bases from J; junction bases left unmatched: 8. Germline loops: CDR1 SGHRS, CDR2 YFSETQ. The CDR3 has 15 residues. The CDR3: CASQTGTGVTDTQYF. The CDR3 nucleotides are TGCGCCAGCCAGACCGGGACAGGGGTTACAGATACGCAGTATTTT.

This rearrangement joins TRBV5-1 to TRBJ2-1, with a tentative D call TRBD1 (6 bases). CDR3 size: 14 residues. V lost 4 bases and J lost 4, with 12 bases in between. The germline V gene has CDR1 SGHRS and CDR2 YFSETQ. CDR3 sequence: CASSPDRFYNEQFF. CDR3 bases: TGCGCCAGCAGCCCCGACAGGTTTTACAATGAGCAGTTCTTC.

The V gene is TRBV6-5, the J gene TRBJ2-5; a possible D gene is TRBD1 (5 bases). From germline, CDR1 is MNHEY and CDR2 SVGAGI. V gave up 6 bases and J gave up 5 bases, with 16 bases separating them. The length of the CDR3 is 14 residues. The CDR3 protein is CASSLLQGSETQYF. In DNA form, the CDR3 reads TGTGCCAGCAGCCTACTCCAGGGATCCGAGACCCAGTACTTC.

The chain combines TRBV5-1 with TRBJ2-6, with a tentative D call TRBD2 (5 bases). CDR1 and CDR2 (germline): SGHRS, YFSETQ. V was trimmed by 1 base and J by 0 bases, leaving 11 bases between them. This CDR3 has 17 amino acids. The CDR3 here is CASSLMGSRSGANVLTF. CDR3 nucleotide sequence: TGCGCCAGCAGCTTGATGGGGAGTCGCTCTGGGGCCAACGTCCTGACTTTC. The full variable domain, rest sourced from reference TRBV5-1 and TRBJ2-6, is KAGVTQTPRYLIKTRGQQVTLSCSPISGHRSVSWYQQTPGQGLQFLFEYFSETQRNKGNFPGRFSGRQFSNSRSEMNVSTLELGDSALYLCASSLMGSRSGANVLTFGAGSRLTVL.

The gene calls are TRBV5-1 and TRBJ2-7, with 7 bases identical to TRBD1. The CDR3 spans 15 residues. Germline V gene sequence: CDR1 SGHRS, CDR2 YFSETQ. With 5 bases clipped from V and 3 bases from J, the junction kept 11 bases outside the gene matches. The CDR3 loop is CASREAGTEYYEQYF. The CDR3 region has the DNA TGCGCCAGCAGGGAGGCTGGGACAGAATACTACGAGCAGTACTTC. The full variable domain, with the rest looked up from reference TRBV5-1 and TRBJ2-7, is KAGVTQTPRYLIKTRGQQVTLSCSPISGHRSVSWYQQTPGQGLQFLFEYFSETQRNKGNFPGRFSGRQFSNSRSEMNVSTLELGDSALYLCASREAGTEYYEQYFGPGTRLTVT.

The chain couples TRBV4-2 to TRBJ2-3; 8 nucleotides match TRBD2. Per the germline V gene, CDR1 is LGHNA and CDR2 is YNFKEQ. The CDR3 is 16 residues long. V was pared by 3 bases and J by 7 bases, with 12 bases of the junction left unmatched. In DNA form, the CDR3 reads TGTGCCAGCAGCCAGTCGGGAGGGGGGGCCCATTATACGCAGTATTTT. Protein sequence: CASSQSGGGAHYTQYF.

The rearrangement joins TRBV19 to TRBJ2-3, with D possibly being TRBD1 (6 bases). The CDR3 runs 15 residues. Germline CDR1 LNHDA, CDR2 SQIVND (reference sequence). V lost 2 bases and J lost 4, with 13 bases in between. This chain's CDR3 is CASSIYRAGADTQYF. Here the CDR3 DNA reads TGTGCCAGTAGTATATACAGGGCAGGCGCAGATACGCAGTATTTT.

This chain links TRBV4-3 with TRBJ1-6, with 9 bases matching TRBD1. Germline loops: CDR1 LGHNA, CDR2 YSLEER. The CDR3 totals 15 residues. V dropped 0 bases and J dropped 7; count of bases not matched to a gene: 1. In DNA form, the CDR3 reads TGCGCCAGCAGCCAAGATGGACAGGGGAATTCACCCCTCCACTTT. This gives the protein CASSQDGQGNSPLHF.

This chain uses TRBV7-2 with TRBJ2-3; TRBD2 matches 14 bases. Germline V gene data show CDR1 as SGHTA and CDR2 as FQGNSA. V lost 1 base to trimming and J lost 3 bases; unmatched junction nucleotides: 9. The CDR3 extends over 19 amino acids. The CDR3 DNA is TGTGCCAGCAGCTTAGAGAGACTAGCGGGAGGGCTAGGGACAGATACGCAGTATTTT. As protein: CASSLERLAGGLGTDTQYF.

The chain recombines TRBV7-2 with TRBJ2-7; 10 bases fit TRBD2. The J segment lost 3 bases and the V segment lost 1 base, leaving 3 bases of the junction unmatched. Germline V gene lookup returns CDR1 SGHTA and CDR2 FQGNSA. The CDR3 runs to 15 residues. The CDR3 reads CASSLVPSGSYEQYF. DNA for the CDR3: TGTGCCAGCAGCTTAGTGCCTAGCGGGAGCTACGAGCAGTACTTC.

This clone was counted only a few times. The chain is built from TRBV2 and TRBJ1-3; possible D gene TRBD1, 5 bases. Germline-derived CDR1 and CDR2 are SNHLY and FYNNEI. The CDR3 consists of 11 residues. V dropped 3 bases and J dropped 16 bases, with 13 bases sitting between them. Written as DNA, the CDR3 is TGTGCCAGCAGTGAGGGACTCGGGGCGTATTTT. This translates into CASSEGLGAYF.

CDR3 region: CASSLTGSANYGYTF. The CDR3 nucleotides are TGTGCCAGCAGCTTGACAGGCTCAGCTAACTATGGCTACACCTTC. V is TRBV5-6 and J is TRBJ1-2; D possibly corresponds to TRBD1 (5 bases). The CDR3 loop spans 15 amino acids. V lost 1 base, J lost 0 bases, and 10 bases lay in between. The germline CDR1 and CDR2 sequences are SGHDT and YYEEEE.

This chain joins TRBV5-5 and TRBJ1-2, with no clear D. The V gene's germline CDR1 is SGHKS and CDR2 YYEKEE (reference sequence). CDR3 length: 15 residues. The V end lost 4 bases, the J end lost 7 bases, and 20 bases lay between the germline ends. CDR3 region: CASSVGSASGTGYTF. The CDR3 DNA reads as TGTGCCAGCAGCGTCGGGAGTGCTTCAGGAACTGGCTACACCTTC.

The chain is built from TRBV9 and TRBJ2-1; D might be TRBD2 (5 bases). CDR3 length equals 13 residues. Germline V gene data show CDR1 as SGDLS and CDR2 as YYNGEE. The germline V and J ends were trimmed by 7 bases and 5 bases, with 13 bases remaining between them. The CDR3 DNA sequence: TGTGCCAGCGCGAGCGGACCCAACAATGAGCAGTTCTTC. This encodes CASASGPNNEQFF.

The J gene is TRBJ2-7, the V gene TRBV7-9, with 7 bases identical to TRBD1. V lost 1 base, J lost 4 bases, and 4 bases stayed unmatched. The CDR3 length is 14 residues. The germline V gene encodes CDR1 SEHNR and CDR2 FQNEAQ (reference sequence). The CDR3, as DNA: TGTGCCAGCAGCTTAGACAGGGGAATTTACGAGCAGTACTTC. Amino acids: CASSLDRGIYEQYF.

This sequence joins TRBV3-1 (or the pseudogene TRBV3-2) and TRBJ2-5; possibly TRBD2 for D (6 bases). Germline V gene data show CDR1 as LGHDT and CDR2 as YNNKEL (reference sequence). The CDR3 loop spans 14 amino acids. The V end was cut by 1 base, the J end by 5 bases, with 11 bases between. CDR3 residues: CASSQGGVWETQYF. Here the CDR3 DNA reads TGTGCCAGCAGCCAAGGGGGGGTCTGGGAGACCCAGTACTTC.

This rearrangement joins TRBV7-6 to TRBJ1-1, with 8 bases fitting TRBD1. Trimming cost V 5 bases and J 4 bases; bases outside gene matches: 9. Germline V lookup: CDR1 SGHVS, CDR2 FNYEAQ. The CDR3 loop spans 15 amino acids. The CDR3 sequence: CASSRDDRGGTEAFF. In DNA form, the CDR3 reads TGTGCCAGCAGCCGAGACGACAGGGGAGGCACTGAAGCTTTCTTT.

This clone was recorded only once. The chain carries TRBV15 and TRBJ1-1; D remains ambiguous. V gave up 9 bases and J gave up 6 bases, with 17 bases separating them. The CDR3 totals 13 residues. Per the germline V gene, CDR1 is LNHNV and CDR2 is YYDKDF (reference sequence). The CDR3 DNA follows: TGTGCCACAACCCACAATTTTTATGCTGAAGCTTTCTTT. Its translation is CATTHNFYAEAFF.

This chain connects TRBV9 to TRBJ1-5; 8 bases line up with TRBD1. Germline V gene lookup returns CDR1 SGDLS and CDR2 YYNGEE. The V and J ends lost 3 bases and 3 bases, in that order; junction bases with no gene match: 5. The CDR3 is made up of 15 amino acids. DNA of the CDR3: TGTGCCAGCAGCGCGACAGGGGATATCAATCAGCCCCAGCATTTT. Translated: CASSATGDINQPQHF.

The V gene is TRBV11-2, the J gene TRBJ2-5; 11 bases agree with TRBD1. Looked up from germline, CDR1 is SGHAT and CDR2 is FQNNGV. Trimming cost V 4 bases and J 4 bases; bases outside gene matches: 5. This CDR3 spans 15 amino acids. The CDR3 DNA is TGTGCCAGCAGCTCCGGACAGGGGGCTGGAGAGACCCAGTACTTC. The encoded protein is CASSSGQGAGETQYF.